Below, 19 T cell receptor beta chains from the same sample are listed, as sequenced in a study of cytomegalovirus exposure and HLA in healthy donors. The data were produced by immunoSEQ multiplex PCR, yet TCRdb's version contains in-frame clones alone and is incomplete. The profile shows about 130,000 clones, roughly 89% of them singletons. Input material: PBMCs. These receptors were collected from a woman aged 18-29 years in good health and CMV-seropositive.

The chain combines TRBV4-3 with TRBJ1-4; the D gene is possibly TRBD1 (6 bases). Germline V gives CDR1 LGHNA, CDR2 YSLEER. The ends were cut back, 0 bases at V and 5 bases at J, with 19 bases in the middle. The CDR3 totals 18 residues. CDR3 amino acids: CASSQDSGGPSGNEKLFF. The CDR3 nucleotides are TGCGCCAGCAGCCAAGATTCGGGGGGGCCCTCGGGGAATGAAAAACTGTTTTTT.

The chain couples TRBV7-6 to TRBJ2-3; TRBD1 agrees at 11 bases. V lost 6 bases, J lost 0 bases, and 14 bases stayed unmatched. The CDR3 length is 19 residues. Germline V gene sequence: CDR1 SGHVS, CDR2 FNYEAQ. The CDR3 DNA sequence: TGTGCCAGCAGTAACAACCCCGGGACAGGGGGAACTAGCACAGATACGCAGTATTTT. Its translation is CASSNNPGTGGTSTDTQYF. Looking up the rest from reference TRBV7-6 and TRBJ2-3 gives the full variable domain: GAGVSQSPRYKVTKRGQDVALRCDPISGHVSLYWYRQALGQGPEFLTYFNYEAQQDKSGLPNDRFSAERPEGSISTLTIQRTEQRDSAMYRCASSNNPGTGGTSTDTQYFGPGTRLTVL.

The CDR3 reads CASRDGQSPEQYF. CDR3 in DNA: TGTGCCAGCAGGGATGGACAATCCCCCGAGCAGTACTTC. The J gene is TRBJ2-7, the V gene TRBV6-6; TRBD1 is a possible D gene (5 bases). Germline V gene sequence: CDR1 MNHNY, CDR2 SVGAGI (reference sequence). CDR3 length: 13 amino acids. V was pared by 6 bases and J by 6 bases, with 15 bases between.

The chain combines TRBV6-1 with TRBJ2-1; no firm D call. This CDR3 comprises 12 residues. Trimming took off 3 bases at V and 15 bases at J, with 15 bases between the two ends. The germline V gene has CDR1 MNHNS and CDR2 SASEGT. CDR3 residues: CASSDPRSFRFF. The CDR3 DNA reads as TGTGCCAGCAGTGACCCTAGGTCTTTTCGGTTCTTC.

The CDR3 here is CASRPRDRVYEQYF. In nucleotides, the CDR3 is TGTGCCAGCAGGCCCAGGGACAGGGTCTACGAGCAGTACTTC. The gene calls are TRBV27 and TRBJ2-7; TRBD1 aligns across 9 bases. The CDR3 sequence is 14 residues long. Germline V lookup: CDR1 MNHEY, CDR2 SMNVEV (reference sequence). J gave up 3 bases and V 6 bases, and 6 bases lay outside the gene matches.

The chain employs TRBV6-5 and TRBJ2-1, with D perhaps matching TRBD1 (8 bases). The CDR3 totals 14 residues. Germline V gives CDR1 MNHEY, CDR2 SVGAGI. The V and J ends lost 6 bases and 5 bases respectively, with 14 bases between them. The CDR3 sequence: CASSRGRGNNEQFF. CDR3 bases: TGTGCCAGCAGCAGGGGGCGGGGGAACAATGAGCAGTTCTTC.

V is TRBV5-4 and J is TRBJ2-5; 10 bases align to TRBD1. This CDR3 has 15 amino acids. The V and J ends lost 7 bases and 5 bases, in that order; junction bases with no gene match: 11. Germline V gives CDR1 SGHNT, CDR2 YYREEE (reference sequence). In nucleotides, the CDR3 is TGTGCCAGCTCGACAGGGGGCAACTTAGGGGAGACCCAGTACTTC. It yields the protein CASSTGGNLGETQYF.

This rearrangement joins TRBV10-2 to TRBJ1-5; a weak D match, TRBD1 (6 bases). Trimming took 7 bases from V and 1 from J, leaving 14 bases between them. The CDR3 sequence is 15 residues long. The germline gives CDR1 WSHSY, CDR2 SAAADI. CDR3 nucleotide sequence: TGCGCCAGCAACCAAGACAGGTTGAGCAATCAGCCCCAGCATTTT. It specifies CASNQDRLSNQPQHF.

The chain carries TRBV7-9 and TRBJ2-5; possible D gene TRBD2, 5 bases. Trimming removed 3 bases from V and 12 bases from J, with 14 bases in between. Germline V gene lookup returns CDR1 SEHNR and CDR2 FQNEAQ (reference sequence). CDR3 length equals 12 residues. This chain's CDR3 is CASSLMKGEEYF. The CDR3 DNA follows: TGTGCCAGCAGCTTGATGAAGGGAGAGGAGTACTTC.

The chain is built from TRBV25-1 and TRBJ2-3; D perhaps matches TRBD2 (7 bases). In germline, CDR1 is MGHDK, CDR2 SYGVNS. CDR3 length: 16 residues. The V gene lost 4 bases and the J gene lost 1 base, with 15 bases spanning the gap. Here the CDR3 DNA reads TGTGCCAGCAGTGTGGGGACGGGGGGCCGCACAGATACGCAGTATTTT. This encodes CASSVGTGGRTDTQYF. The complete variable domain, with remaining parts taken from reference TRBV25-1 and TRBJ2-3, reads EADIYQTPRYLVIGTGKKITLECSQTMGHDKMYWYQQDPGMELHLIHYSYGVNSTEKGDLSSESTVSRIRTEHFPLTLESARPSHTSQYLCASSVGTGGRTDTQYFGPGTRLTVL.

This clone was seen a single time. V and J are TRBV6-5 and TRBJ2-5; D ambiguous. CDR1 MNHEY and CDR2 SVGAGI come from the germline V gene. This CDR3 region has 13 residues. V shed 6 bases and J shed 4 bases, with 12 bases lying between them. The CDR3: CASSRGAGETQYF. In DNA, the CDR3 is TGTGCCAGCAGCAGAGGTGCCGGAGAGACCCAGTACTTC.

The table lists this clone with a few counts. The CDR3 spells CASSHPSGGANEQFF. The CDR3 bases are TGTGCCAGCAGCCACCCTAGCGGGGGGGCGAATGAGCAGTTCTTC. The chain recombines TRBV7-8 with TRBJ2-1; 12 bases align to TRBD2. The CDR3 loop spans 15 amino acids. J gave up 7 bases and V 5 bases, and 6 bases lay outside the gene matches. Germline V gene lookup returns CDR1 SGHVS and CDR2 FQNEAQ. Using reference TRBV7-8 and TRBJ2-1 for the parts outside the CDR3, the full variable domain is GAGVSQSPRYKVAKRGQDVALRCDPISGHVSLFWYQQALGQGPEFLTYFQNEAQLDKSGLPSDRFFAERPEGSVSTLKIQRTQQEDSAVYLCASSHPSGGANEQFFGPGTRLTVL.

This clone has just a few counts. The gene calls are TRBV19 and TRBJ1-2; D is unclear. V was cut by 6 bases and J by 2 bases, with 7 bases left in between. CDR3 length equals 12 residues. Germline values: CDR1 LNHDA, CDR2 SQIVND (reference sequence). The CDR3 DNA is TGTGCCAGTAGCCGGTTGAACTATGGCTACACCTTC. Its translation is CASSRLNYGYTF.

The rearrangement joins TRBV6-5 to TRBJ2-3; D gene uncertain. Between the trimmed V and J ends, which lost 0 bases and 2 bases, there was a span of 9 bases. The germline V gene has CDR1 MNHEY and CDR2 SVGAGI. This CDR3 spans 15 amino acids. Here the CDR3 DNA reads TGTGCCAGCAGTTACTCGCACATAGCCACAGATACGCAGTATTTT. It encodes CASSYSHIATDTQYF.

This chain uses TRBV6-6 with TRBJ2-1, with TRBD1 as a possible D gene (6 bases). V lost 4 bases, J lost 8 bases, and 9 bases lay in between. The CDR3 runs to 12 residues. CDR1 is MNHNY, CDR2 SVGAGI, per germline (reference sequence). The chain's CDR3 is CASSSTGHEQFF. CDR3 nucleotide sequence: TGTGCCAGCAGTTCCACAGGGCATGAGCAGTTCTTC.

This clone was counted only a few times. This rearrangement joins TRBV6-5 to TRBJ2-1; D perhaps matches TRBD2 (5 bases). V lost 10 bases and J 10 bases, leaving 23 bases between the germline ends. This CDR3 is 14 amino acids long. Per germline, CDR1 MNHEY and CDR2 SVGAGI. Here the CDR3 DNA reads TGTGCCAACGCTCGGCATGAGGACTTCAGGGAGCAGTTCTTC. Its protein product is CANARHEDFREQFF.

The rearrangement links TRBV11-2 to TRBJ2-1; D is unresolved. Germline V gene data show CDR1 as SGHAT and CDR2 as FQNNGV. V gave up 6 bases and J gave up 2 bases, with 14 bases separating them. This CDR3 is 15 amino acids long. CDR3 coding DNA: TGTGCCAGCAGGTCTACTAATTTAGCCTACAATGAGCAGTTCTTC. It codes for CASRSTNLAYNEQFF.

The gene calls are TRBV30 and TRBJ2-3; D ambiguous. The CDR3 sequence is 12 residues long. Germline loops: CDR1 GTSNPN, CDR2 SVGIG (reference sequence). Deletions cut 2 bases from V and 3 bases from J, with 6 bases between. This CDR3 is CAWSQRTDTQYF. In DNA form, the CDR3 reads TGTGCCTGGAGTCAGCGAACAGATACGCAGTATTTT.

This chain uses TRBV6-5 with TRBJ1-2; tentatively, D is TRBD1 (5 bases). V was pared by 0 bases and J by 9 bases, with 17 bases between. The CDR3 has 15 residues. Germline CDR1 and CDR2: MNHEY and SVGAGI. The CDR3, as DNA: TGTGCCAGCAGTTACTCGATAACTCAACAGGCGCGCTACACCTTC. Protein product: CASSYSITQQARYTF.